A selection of T cell receptor beta chains follows, all from one sample in a study of T cell responses to AZD1222 COVID-19 vaccine. TCRdb's copy holds only in-frame clones and misses some; the assay was immunoSEQ multiplex PCR. Of approximately 60,000 clones listed, approximately 82% are singletons. The material was peripheral blood, obtained on day 0 of AZD1222 vaccination. All receptors come from an adult in good health. The CDR3 runs from the conserved cysteine through the conserved F or W. Each record gives: D gene, clone size, V gene, CDR3 length, J gene, CDR3 DNA, CDR3 protein. A D gene is named only where the DNA matches it firmly. For some rows the clone size is stated as once, few or many, or as a class when expanded; others skip it.

D: NA
size: NA
V: TRBV16
length: 15
J: TRBJ2-5
DNA: TGTGCCAGCAGCCGCCGGGACGGCAACCAAGAGACCCAGTACTTC
CDR3: CASSRRDGNQETQYF

D: NA
size: NA
V: TRBV5-1
length: 14
J: TRBJ1-6
DNA: TGCGCCAGCAGAATAGAGGGTGGACATTCACCCCTCCACTTT
CDR3: CASRIEGGHSPLHF

D: TRBD1
size: once
V: TRBV7-6
length: 16
J: TRBJ1-3
DNA: TGTGCCAGCAGCGCAGCAGGGGGCCTCTCTGGAAACACCATATATTTT
CDR3: CASSAAGGLSGNTIYF

D: TRBD2
size: NA
V: TRBV10-2
length: 15
J: TRBJ2-1
DNA: TGCGCCAGCAGTGATAGCGGGGCCATTTACAATGAGCAGTTCTTC
CDR3: CASSDSGAIYNEQFF

D: NA
size: once
V: TRBV7-9
length: 11
J: TRBJ2-1
DNA: TGTGCCAGCAGCCTTGCGGCTGAGCAGTTCTTC
CDR3: CASSLAAEQFF

D: TRBD2
size: once
V: TRBV4-3
length: 15
J: TRBJ2-2
DNA: TGCGCCAGCAGCCTTTGGACTAGCGGGACCGGGGAGCTGTTTTTT
CDR3: CASSLWTSGTGELFF

D: NA
size: NA
V: TRBV7-9
length: 11
J: TRBJ2-7
DNA: TGTGCCAGCATTGAGGGGCACGAGCAGTACTTC
CDR3: CASIEGHEQYF

D: TRBD2
size: once
V: TRBV5-1
length: 14
J: TRBJ2-1
DNA: TGCGCCAGCAGCTTAGCTAGCGGATACAATGAGCAGTTCTTC
CDR3: CASSLASGYNEQFF

D: NA
size: NA
V: TRBV20-1
length: 12
J: TRBJ2-5
DNA: TGCAGTGCTAGTAAGCTACAAGAGACCCAGTACTTC
CDR3: CSASKLQETQYF

D: TRBD2
size: NA
V: TRBV19
length: 16
J: TRBJ2-2
DNA: TGTGCCAGTAGTGTCCTAGCGGGAGCGGGTGACGGGGAGCTGTTTTTT
CDR3: CASSVLAGAGDGELFF

D: TRBD2
size: NA
V: TRBV4-3
length: 20
J: TRBJ2-3
DNA: TGCGCCAGCAGCCACCGATTCAGAGAAGGGACTAGCGGCGCGTCGGATACGCAGTATTTT
CDR3: CASSHRFREGTSGASDTQYF

D: TRBD1
size: NA
V: TRBV6-5
length: 15
J: TRBJ1-2
DNA: TGTGCCAGCAGCTCTACCTACCCGGGACAGAGCCTTATCACCTTC
CDR3: CASSSTYPGQSLITF

D: TRBD2
size: NA
V: TRBV10-3
length: 13
J: TRBJ2-7
DNA: TGTGCCATCAGCGGGAGGGAGGGCGACGAGCAGTACTTC
CDR3: CAISGREGDEQYF

D: TRBD1
size: NA
V: TRBV28
length: 15
J: TRBJ1-5
DNA: TGTGCCAGCAGTAGCGCAGGGGGCGGCAATCAGCCCCAGCATTTT
CDR3: CASSSAGGGNQPQHF

D: TRBD1
size: NA
V: TRBV20-1
length: 14
J: TRBJ1-4
DNA: TGCAGTGCTACTGATGGGACAGGGGTCGAAAAACTGTTTTTT
CDR3: CSATDGTGVEKLFF

D: TRBD1
size: NA
V: TRBV7-3
length: 15
J: TRBJ2-2
DNA: TGTGCCAGCAGCTTAACGGGACAGGGGACCGGGGAGCTGTTTTTT
CDR3: CASSLTGQGTGELFF

D: NA
size: NA
V: TRBV5-1
length: 14
J: TRBJ1-3
DNA: TGCGCCAGCACCTCCGGAAGCTCTGGAAACACCATATATTTT
CDR3: CASTSGSSGNTIYF

D: NA
size: NA
V: TRBV18
length: 14
J: TRBJ2-7
DNA: TGTGCCAGCTCACCGCAGCAGAACTCCTACGAGCAGTACTTC
CDR3: CASSPQQNSYEQYF

D: TRBD2
size: NA
V: TRBV4-2
length: 16
J: TRBJ2-7
DNA: TGTGCCAGCAGCCAAGAAGGGACTAGCAGATTGTACGAGCAGTACTTC
CDR3: CASSQEGTSRLYEQYF

D: TRBD1
size: NA
V: TRBV5-5
length: 15
J: TRBJ1-5
DNA: TGTGCCAGCAGCTTGGTAGGGCAGGGGGGTCAGCCCCAGCATTTT
CDR3: CASSLVGQGGQPQHF

D: NA
size: NA
V: TRBV19
length: 14
J: TRBJ1-3
DNA: TGTGCCAGTAGACCGGTTTTGGGGGGAAACACCATATATTTT
CDR3: CASRPVLGGNTIYF

D: NA
size: NA
V: TRBV6-1
length: 15
J: TRBJ1-5
DNA: TGTGCCAGCAGTGAAGCGACAGCCAACAATCAGCCCCAGCATTTT
CDR3: CASSEATANNQPQHF

D: NA
size: few
V: TRBV19
length: 13
J: TRBJ1-2
DNA: TGTGCCAGTACCGCCGGGACAAGTTATGGCTACACCTTC
CDR3: CASTAGTSYGYTF

D: TRBD1
size: NA
V: TRBV7-9
length: 12
J: TRBJ1-1
DNA: TGTGCCAGCAGCTTCGGGACAGATGAAGCTTTCTTT
CDR3: CASSFGTDEAFF

D: NA
size: NA
V: TRBV6-5
length: 14
J: TRBJ2-3
DNA: TGTGCCAGCAGTATCCGGGACAGCACAGATACGCAGTATTTT
CDR3: CASSIRDSTDTQYF

D: NA
size: NA
V: TRBV7-2
length: 14
J: TRBJ1-5
DNA: TGTGCCAGCAGTTTGGGACGGTACAATCAGCCCCAGCATTTT
CDR3: CASSLGRYNQPQHF

D: TRBD1
size: NA
V: TRBV2
length: 14
J: TRBJ1-5
DNA: TGTGCCAGCAGGGGACAGGGCTACAATCAGCCCCAGCATTTT
CDR3: CASRGQGYNQPQHF

D: TRBD1
size: NA
V: TRBV6-5
length: 13
J: TRBJ2-5
DNA: TGTGCCAGCAGGACAGGGGGGGGAGAGACCCAGTACTTC
CDR3: CASRTGGGETQYF